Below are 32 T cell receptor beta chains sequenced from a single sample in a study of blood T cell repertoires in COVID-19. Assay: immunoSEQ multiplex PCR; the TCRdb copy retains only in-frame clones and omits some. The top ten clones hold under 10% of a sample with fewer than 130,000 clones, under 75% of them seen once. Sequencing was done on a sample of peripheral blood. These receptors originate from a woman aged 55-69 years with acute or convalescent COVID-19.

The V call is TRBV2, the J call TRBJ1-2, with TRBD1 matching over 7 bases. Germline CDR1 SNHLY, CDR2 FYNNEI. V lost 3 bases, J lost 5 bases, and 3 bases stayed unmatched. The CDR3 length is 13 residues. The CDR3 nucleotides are TGTGCCAGCAGTGACGACAGGGTATATGGCTACACCTTC. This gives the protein CASSDDRVYGYTF.

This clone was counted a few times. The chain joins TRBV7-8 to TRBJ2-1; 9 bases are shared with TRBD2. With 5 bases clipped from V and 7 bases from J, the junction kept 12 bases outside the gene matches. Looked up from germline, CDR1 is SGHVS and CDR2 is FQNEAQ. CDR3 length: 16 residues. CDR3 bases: TGTGCCAGCAGCCCCTACCGTAGCGGGGGTTGGAATGAGCAGTTCTTC. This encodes CASSPYRSGGWNEQFF. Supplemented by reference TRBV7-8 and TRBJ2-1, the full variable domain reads GAGVSQSPRYKVAKRGQDVALRCDPISGHVSLFWYQQALGQGPEFLTYFQNEAQLDKSGLPSDRFFAERPEGSVSTLKIQRTQQEDSAVYLCASSPYRSGGWNEQFFGPGTRLTVL.

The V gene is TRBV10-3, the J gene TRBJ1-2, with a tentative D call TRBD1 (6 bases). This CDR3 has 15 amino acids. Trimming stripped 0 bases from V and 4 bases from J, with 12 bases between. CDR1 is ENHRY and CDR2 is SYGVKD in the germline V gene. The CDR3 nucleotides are TGTGCCATCAGTGAGTCGAGTGGCAGGGGCTATGGCTACACCTTC. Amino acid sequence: CAISESSGRGYGYTF.

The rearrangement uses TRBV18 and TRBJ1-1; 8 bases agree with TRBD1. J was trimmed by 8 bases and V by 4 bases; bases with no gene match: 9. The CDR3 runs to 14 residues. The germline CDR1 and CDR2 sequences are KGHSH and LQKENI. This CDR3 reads CASSLRTGPHEAFF. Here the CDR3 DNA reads TGTGCCAGCTCACTGCGGACAGGGCCCCACGAAGCTTTCTTT.

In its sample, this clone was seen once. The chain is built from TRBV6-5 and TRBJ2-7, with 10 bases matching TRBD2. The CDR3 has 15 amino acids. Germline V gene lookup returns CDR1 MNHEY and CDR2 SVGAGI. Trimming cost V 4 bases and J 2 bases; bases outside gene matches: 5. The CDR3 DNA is TGTGCCAGCAGTTTTGGTAGCGGGGGGCCCTACGAGCAGTACTTC. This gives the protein CASSFGSGGPYEQYF.

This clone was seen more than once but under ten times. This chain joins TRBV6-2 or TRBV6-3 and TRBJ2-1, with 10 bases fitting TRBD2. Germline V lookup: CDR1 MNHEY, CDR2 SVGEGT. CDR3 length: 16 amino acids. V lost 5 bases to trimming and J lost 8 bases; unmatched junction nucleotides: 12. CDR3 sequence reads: CASSNRKRGGLHEQFF. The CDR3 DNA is TGTGCCAGCAGTAACCGGAAGCGGGGGGGCCTGCATGAGCAGTTCTTC.

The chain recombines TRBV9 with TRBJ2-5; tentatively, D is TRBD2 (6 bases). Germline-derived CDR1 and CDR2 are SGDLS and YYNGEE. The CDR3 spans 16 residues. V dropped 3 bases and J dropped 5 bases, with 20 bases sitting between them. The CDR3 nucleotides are TGTGCCAGCAGCGCGCTCATAAACTCCCGGGGGGAGACCCAGTACTTC. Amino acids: CASSALINSRGETQYF. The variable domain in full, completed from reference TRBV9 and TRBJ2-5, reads DSGVTQTPKHLITATGQRVTLRCSPRSGDLSVYWYQQSLDQGLQFLIQYYNGEERAKGNILERFSAQQFPDLHSELNLSSLELGDSALYFCASSALINSRGETQYFGPGTRLLVL.

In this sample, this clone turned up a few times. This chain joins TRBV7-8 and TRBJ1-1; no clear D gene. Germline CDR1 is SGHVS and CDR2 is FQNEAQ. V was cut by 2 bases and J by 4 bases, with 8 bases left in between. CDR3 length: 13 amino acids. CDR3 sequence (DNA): TGTGCCAGCAGCTTATCGGGGAGCACTGAAGCTTTCTTT. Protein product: CASSLSGSTEAFF.

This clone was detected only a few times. The CDR3 reads CASTGTRGTEAFF. The DNA for the CDR3 is TGTGCCAGCACCGGGACTAGAGGGACTGAAGCTTTCTTT. The chain joins TRBV6-5 to TRBJ1-1, with D perhaps matching TRBD1 (5 bases). Deletions cut 7 bases from V and 5 bases from J, with 14 bases between. The CDR3 runs to 13 residues. Germline CDR1 MNHEY, CDR2 SVGAGI.

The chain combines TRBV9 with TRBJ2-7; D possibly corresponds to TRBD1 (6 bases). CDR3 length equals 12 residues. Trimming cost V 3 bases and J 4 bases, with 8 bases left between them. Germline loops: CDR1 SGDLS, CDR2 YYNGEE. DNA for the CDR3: TGTGCCAGCAGCGGACAGGATTACGAGCAGTACTTC. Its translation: CASSGQDYEQYF. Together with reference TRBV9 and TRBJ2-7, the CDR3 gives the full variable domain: DSGVTQTPKHLITATGQRVTLRCSPRSGDLSVYWYQQSLDQGLQFLIQYYNGEERAKGNILERFSAQQFPDLHSELNLSSLELGDSALYFCASSGQDYEQYFGPGTRLTVT.

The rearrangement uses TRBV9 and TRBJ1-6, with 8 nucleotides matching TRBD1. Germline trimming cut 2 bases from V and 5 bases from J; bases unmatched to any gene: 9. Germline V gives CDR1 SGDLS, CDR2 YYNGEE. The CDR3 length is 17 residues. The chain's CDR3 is CASSVPQDREDNSPLHF. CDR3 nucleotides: TGTGCCAGCAGCGTTCCGCAGGACAGGGAGGATAATTCACCCCTCCACTTT.

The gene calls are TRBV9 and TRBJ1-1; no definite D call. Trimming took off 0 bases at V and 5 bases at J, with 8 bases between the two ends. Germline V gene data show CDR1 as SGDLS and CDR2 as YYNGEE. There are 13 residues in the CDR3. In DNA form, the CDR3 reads TGTGCCAGCAGCGTAGAAGAACTTACTGAAGCTTTCTTT. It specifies CASSVEELTEAFF.

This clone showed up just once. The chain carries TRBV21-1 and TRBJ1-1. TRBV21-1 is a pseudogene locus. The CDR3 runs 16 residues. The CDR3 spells CASSWVPRGINTEAFF. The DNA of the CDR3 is TGTGCCAGCAGCTGGGTGCCCAGAGGTATAAACACTGAAGCTTTCTTT.

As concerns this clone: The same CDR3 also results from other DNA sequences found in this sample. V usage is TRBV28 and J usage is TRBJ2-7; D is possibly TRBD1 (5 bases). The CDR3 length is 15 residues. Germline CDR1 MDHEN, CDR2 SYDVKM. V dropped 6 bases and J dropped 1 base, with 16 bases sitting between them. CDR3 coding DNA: TGTGCCAGCAGCCCACCGACAGTATCGTCCTACGAGCAGTACTTC. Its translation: CASSPPTVSSYEQYF.

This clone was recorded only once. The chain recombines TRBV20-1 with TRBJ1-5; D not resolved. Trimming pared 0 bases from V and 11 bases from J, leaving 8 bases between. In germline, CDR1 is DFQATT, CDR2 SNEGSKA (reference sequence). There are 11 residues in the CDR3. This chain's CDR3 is CSARDRRAQHF. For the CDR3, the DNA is TGCAGTGCTAGAGATCGACGGGCCCAGCATTTT.

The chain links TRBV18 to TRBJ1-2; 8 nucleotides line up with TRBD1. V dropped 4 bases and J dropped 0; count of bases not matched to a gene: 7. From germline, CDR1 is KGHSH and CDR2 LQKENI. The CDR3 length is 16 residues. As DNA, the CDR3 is TGTGCCAGCTCACGACCGGGACAGGATCCTAACTATGGCTACACCTTC. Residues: CASSRPGQDPNYGYTF.

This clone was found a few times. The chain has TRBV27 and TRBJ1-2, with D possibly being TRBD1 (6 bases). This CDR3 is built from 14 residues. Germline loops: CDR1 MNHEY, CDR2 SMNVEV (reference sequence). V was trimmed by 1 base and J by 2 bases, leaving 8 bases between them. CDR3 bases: TGTGCCAGCAGTTTATACCAGGGGAACTATGGCTACACCTTC. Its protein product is CASSLYQGNYGYTF.

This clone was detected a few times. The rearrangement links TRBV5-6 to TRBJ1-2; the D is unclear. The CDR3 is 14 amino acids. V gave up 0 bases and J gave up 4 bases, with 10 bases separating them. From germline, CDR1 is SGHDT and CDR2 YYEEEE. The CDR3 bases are TGTGCCAGCAGCTTGGCGCAGTATTCCTATGGCTACACCTTC. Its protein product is CASSLAQYSYGYTF.

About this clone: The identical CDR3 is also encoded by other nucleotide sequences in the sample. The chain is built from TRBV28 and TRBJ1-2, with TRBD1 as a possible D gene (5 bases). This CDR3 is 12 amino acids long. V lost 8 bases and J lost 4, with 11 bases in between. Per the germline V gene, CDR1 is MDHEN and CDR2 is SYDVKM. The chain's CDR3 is CASVRGIYGYTF. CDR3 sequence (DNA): TGTGCCAGCGTCCGGGGGATCTATGGCTACACCTTC.

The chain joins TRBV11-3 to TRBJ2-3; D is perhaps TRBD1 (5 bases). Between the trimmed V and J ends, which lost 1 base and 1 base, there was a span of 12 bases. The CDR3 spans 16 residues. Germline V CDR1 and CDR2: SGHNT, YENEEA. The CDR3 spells CASSLGQRPRTDTQYF. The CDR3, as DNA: TGTGCCAGCAGCTTAGGACAGAGGCCCCGCACAGATACGCAGTATTTT.

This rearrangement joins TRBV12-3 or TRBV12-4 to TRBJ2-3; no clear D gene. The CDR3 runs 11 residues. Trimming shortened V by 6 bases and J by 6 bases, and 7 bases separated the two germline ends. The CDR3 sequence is CASRSVDTQYF. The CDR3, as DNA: TGTGCCAGCAGATCCGTGGATACGCAGTATTTT.

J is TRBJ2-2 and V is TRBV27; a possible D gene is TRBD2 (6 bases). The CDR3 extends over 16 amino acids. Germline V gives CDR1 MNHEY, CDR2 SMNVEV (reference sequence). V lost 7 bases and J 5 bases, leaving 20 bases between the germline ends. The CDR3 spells CASMPRTTLGTGELFF. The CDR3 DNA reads TGTGCCAGCATGCCCCGGACTACCCTGGGGACCGGGGAGCTGTTTTTT.

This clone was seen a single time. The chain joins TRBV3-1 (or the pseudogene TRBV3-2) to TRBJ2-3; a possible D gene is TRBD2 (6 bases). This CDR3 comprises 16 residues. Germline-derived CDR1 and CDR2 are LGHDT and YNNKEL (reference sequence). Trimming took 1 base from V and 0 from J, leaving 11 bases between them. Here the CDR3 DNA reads TGTGCCAGCAGCCAAGCCGCGGGATCTAGCACAGATACGCAGTATTTT. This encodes CASSQAAGSSTDTQYF.

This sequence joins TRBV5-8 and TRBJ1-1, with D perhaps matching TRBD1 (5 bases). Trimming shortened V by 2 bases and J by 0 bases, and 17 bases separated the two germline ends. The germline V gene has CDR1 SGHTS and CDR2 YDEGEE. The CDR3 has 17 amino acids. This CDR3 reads CASSFIPRRGMNTEAFF. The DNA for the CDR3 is TGTGCCAGCAGCTTTATTCCCCGGAGGGGCATGAACACTGAAGCTTTCTTT.

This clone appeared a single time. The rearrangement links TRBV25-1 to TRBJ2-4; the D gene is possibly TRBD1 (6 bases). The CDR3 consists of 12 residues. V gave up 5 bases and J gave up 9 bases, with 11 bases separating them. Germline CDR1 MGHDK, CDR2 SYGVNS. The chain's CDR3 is CASSPGASIQYF. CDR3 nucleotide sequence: TGTGCCAGCAGTCCAGGGGCGTCCATTCAGTACTTC.

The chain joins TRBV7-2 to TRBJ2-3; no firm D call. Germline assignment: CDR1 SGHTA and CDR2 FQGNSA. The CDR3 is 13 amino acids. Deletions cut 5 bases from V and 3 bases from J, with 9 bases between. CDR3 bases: TGTGCCAGCAGCCATACACCTACAGATACGCAGTATTTT. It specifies CASSHTPTDTQYF.

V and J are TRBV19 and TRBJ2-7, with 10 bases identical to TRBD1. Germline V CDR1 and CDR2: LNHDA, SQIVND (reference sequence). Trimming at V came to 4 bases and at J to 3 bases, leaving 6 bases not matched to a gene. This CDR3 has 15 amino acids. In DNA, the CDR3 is TGTGCCAGTAGTAGCGGAAGGGACAGGGGCTACGAGCAGTACTTC. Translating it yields CASSSGRDRGYEQYF.

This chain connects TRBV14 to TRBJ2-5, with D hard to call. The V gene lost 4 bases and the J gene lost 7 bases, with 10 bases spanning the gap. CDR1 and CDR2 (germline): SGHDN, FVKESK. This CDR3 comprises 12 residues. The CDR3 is CASSPDLGTQYF. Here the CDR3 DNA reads TGTGCCAGCAGCCCCGACTTGGGGACCCAGTACTTC.

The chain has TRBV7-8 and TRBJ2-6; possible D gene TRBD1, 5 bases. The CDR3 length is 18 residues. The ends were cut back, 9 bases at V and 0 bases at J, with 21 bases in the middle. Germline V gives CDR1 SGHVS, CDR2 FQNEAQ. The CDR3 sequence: CASGARPVRGSGANVLTF. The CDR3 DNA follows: TGTGCCAGTGGGGCCCGTCCGGTAAGGGGCTCTGGGGCCAACGTCCTGACTTTC.

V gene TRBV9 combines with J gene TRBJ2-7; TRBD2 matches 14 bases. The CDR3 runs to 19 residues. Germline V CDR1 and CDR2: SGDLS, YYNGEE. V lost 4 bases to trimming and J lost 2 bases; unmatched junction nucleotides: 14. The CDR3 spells CASSPEGGLAGVLAYEQYF. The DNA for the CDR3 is TGTGCCAGCAGCCCTGAAGGGGGACTAGCGGGGGTCCTTGCCTACGAGCAGTACTTC.

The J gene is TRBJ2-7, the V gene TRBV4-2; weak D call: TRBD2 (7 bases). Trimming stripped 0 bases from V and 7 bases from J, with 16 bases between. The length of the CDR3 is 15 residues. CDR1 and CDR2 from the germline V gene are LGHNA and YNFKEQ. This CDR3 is CASSQDVGGGLEQYF. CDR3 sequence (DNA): TGTGCCAGCAGCCAAGATGTAGGGGGGGGGCTTGAGCAGTACTTC.

CDR3 sequence reads: CASSFSGAREKLFF. The CDR3 region has the DNA TGTGCCAGCAGTTTCTCCGGTGCACGGGAAAAACTGTTTTTT. J is TRBJ1-4 and V is TRBV27; D gene unclear. Germline V gives CDR1 MNHEY, CDR2 SMNVEV (reference sequence). This CDR3 contains 14 residues. V lost 3 bases, J lost 8 bases, and 13 bases lay in between.